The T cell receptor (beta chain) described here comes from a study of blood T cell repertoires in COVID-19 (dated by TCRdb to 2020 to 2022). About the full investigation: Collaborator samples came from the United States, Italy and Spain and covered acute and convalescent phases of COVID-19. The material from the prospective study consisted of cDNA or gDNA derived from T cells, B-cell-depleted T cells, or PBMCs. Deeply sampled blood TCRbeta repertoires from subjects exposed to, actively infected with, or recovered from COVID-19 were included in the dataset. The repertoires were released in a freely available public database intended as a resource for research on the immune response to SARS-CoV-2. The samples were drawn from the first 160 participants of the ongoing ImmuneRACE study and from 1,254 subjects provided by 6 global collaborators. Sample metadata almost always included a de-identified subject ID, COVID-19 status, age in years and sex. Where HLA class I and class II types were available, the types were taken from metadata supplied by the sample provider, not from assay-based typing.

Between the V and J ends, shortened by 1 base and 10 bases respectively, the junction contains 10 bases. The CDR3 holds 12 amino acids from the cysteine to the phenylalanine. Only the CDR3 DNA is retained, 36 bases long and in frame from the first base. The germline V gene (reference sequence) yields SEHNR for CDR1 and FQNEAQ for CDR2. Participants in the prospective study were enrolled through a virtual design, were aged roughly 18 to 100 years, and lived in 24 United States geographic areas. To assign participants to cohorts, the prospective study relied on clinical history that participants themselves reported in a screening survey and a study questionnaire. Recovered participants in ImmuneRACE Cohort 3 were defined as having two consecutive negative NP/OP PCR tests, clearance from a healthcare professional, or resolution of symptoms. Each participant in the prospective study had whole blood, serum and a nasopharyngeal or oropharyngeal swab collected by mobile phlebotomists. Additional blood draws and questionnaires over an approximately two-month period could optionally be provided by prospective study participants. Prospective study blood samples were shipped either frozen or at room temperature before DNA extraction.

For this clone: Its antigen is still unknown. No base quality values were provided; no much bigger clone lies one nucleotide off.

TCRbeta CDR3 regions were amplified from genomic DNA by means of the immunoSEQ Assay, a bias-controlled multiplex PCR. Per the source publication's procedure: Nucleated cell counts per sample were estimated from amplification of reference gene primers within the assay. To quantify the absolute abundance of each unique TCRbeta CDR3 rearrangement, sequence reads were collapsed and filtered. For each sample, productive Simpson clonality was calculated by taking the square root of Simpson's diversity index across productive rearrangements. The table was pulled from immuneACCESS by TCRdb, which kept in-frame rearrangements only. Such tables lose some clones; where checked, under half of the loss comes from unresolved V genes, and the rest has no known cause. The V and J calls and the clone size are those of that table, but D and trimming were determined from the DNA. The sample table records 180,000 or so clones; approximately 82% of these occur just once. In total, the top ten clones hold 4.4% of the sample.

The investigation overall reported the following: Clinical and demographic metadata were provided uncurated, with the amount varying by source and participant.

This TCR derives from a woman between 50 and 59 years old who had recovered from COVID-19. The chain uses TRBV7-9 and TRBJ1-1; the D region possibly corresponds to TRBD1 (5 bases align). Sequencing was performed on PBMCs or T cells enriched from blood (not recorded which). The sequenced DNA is TGTGCCAGCAGCTTAGACCAGGGAAGAGCTTTCTTT. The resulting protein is CASSLDQGRAFF.